The next 31 T cell receptor beta chains were all read from a single sample in a study of control samples from healthy donors and cancer patients. TCRdb keeps only in-frame clones here, not all; method: immunoSEQ multiplex PCR. This sample has tens of thousands of clones, with approximately 93% found just once. The sample comprised blood. These receptors all stem from a woman aged 25 to 39 in good health.

V is TRBV11-2 and J is TRBJ1-2, with D unclear. The V and J ends lost 4 bases and 2 bases respectively, with 17 bases between them. The CDR3 length is 16 residues. Germline CDR1 SGHAT, CDR2 FQNNGV. The CDR3 reads CASSSPGGSGNYGYTF. In DNA, the CDR3 is TGTGCCAGCAGCTCGCCGGGAGGGAGTGGGAACTATGGCTACACCTTC.

This clone was found once. The chain is built from TRBV14 and TRBJ2-1, with D unresolved. Per germline, CDR1 SGHDN and CDR2 FVKESK. Trimming removed 1 base at V and 4 bases at J, with 14 bases between. The CDR3 covers 16 residues. CDR3 in amino acids: CASSQARRFGYNEQFF. In nucleotides, the CDR3 is TGTGCCAGCAGCCAAGCTAGGCGTTTCGGTTACAATGAGCAGTTCTTC.

The chain links TRBV7-8 to TRBJ1-2, with 7 bases identical to TRBD1. There are 14 residues in the CDR3. V shed 4 bases and J 9 bases; nucleotides not matched to a gene: 11. Germline-derived CDR1 and CDR2 are SGHVS and FQNEAQ. The chain's CDR3 is CASSSHRTGLRYTF. The CDR3 DNA sequence: TGTGCCAGCAGCTCCCACAGGACAGGTTTACGCTACACCTTC.

This clone was detected only a few times. The chain joins TRBV5-1 to TRBJ1-2, with D maybe TRBD1 (5 bases). The germline V and J ends were trimmed by 6 bases and 2 bases, with 20 bases remaining between them. The CDR3 loop spans 16 amino acids. Germline lookup yields CDR1 SGHRS and CDR2 YFSETQ. The chain's CDR3 is CASKEGPSSPNYGYTF. As DNA, the CDR3 is TGCGCCAGCAAAGAGGGGCCATCTTCTCCAAACTATGGCTACACCTTC.

The chain's CDR3 is CASSQVGDSTDTQYF. The DNA for the CDR3 is TGTGCCAGCAGCCAGGTGGGAGATTCCACAGATACGCAGTATTTT. The V call is TRBV14, the J call TRBJ2-3, with a weak D call TRBD2 (5 bases). CDR1 and CDR2 from the germline V gene are SGHDN and FVKESK. The CDR3 loop spans 15 amino acids. Trimming shortened V by 3 bases and J by 2 bases, and 12 bases separated the two germline ends.

The chain links TRBV27 to TRBJ2-7; D is possibly TRBD1 (6 bases). The CDR3 runs to 14 residues. The V and J ends lost 3 bases and 2 bases respectively, with 11 bases between them. Germline CDR1 MNHEY, CDR2 SMNVEV (reference sequence). The CDR3 nucleotides read TGTGCCAGCAGTTTTAGTTCAGGGGCCTACGAGCAGTACTTC. Translating gives CASSFSSGAYEQYF.

The chain uses TRBV14 and TRBJ2-2, with unresolved D. CDR3 length: 16 residues. Germline V CDR1 and CDR2: SGHDN, FVKESK. V was trimmed by 4 bases and J by 1 base, leaving 13 bases between them. CDR3 loop: CASSRDITLNTGELFF. Here the CDR3 DNA reads TGTGCCAGCAGCCGTGACATAACCTTGAACACCGGGGAGCTGTTTTTT.

The genes are TRBV21-1 and TRBJ2-3; the table names TRBD2, a call not compared with the DNA. TRBV21-1 is recorded as a pseudogene. The CDR3 has 14 amino acids. The CDR3 nucleotides are TGTGCCAGCAGAAACGGGACTCGAGGGGATACGCAGTATTTT. Translating it yields CASRNGTRGDTQYF.

The CDR3 sequence is CASGSADSLGNTEAFF. The CDR3 nucleotides read TGTGCCAGCGGTTCGGCGGACTCCTTGGGGAACACTGAAGCTTTCTTT. The chain employs TRBV28 and TRBJ1-1; D gene ambiguous. The germline CDR1 and CDR2 sequences are MDHEN and SYDVKM. The CDR3 sequence is 16 residues long. Trimming took 8 bases from V and 1 from J, leaving 20 bases between them.

The chain employs TRBV5-1 and TRBJ1-3; no firm D call. The CDR3 totals 16 residues. The germline V gene has CDR1 SGHRS and CDR2 YFSETQ. Trimming shortened V by 0 bases and J by 0 bases, and 10 bases separated the two germline ends. The CDR3 protein is CASSLAGRDSGNTIYF. The CDR3 DNA sequence: TGCGCCAGCAGCTTGGCAGGCCGTGACTCTGGAAACACCATATATTTT.

The V call is TRBV28, the J call TRBJ1-3; D is perhaps TRBD1 (5 bases). V was pared by 4 bases and J by 0 bases, with 10 bases between. The germline CDR1 and CDR2 sequences are MDHEN and SYDVKM. The CDR3 runs 15 residues. CDR3 protein: CASSSGPHSGNTIYF. The CDR3, as DNA: TGTGCCAGCAGTTCAGGGCCGCACTCTGGAAACACCATATATTTT.

The chain employs TRBV19 and TRBJ1-1; D is ambiguous. Trimming removed 0 bases from V and 5 bases from J, with 13 bases in between. This CDR3 has 15 amino acids. Per the germline V gene, CDR1 is LNHDA and CDR2 is SQIVND (reference sequence). The CDR3 DNA reads as TGTGCCAGTAGTATAGATCTATTGGCCTCTACTGAAGCTTTCTTT. Protein product: CASSIDLLASTEAFF.

This rearrangement joins TRBV11-3 to TRBJ1-6; D is uncertain. The CDR3 has 16 residues. Germline V CDR1 and CDR2: SGHNT, YENEEA. V lost 5 bases to trimming and J lost 1 base, with 12 bases between them. The CDR3 nucleotides are TGTGCCAGCAGCCTTTCGGACTGGTCCTATAATTCACCCCTCCACTTT. Its translation is CASSLSDWSYNSPLHF.

The chain combines TRBV2 with TRBJ1-1, with a weak D call TRBD1 (5 bases). Trimming removed 2 bases at V and 0 bases at J, with 10 bases between. Germline CDR1 reads SNHLY; CDR2 reads FYNNEI. CDR3 length: 15 residues. The CDR3 DNA reads as TGTGCCAGCAGTGAATTGGGGACGGTGAACACTGAAGCTTTCTTT. It is translated as CASSELGTVNTEAFF.

The chain carries TRBV27 and TRBJ2-7; D unresolved. Germline V CDR1 and CDR2: MNHEY, SMNVEV (reference sequence). Trimming left V 2 bases short and J 3 bases short, with 8 bases between. CDR3 length: 13 amino acids. CDR3 amino acids: CASSLRQFYEQYF. The DNA for the CDR3 is TGTGCCAGCAGTTTACGCCAGTTCTACGAGCAGTACTTC.

V gene TRBV5-1 combines with J gene TRBJ2-1, with TRBD2 identical over 12 bases. Trimming cost V 1 base and J 7 bases; bases outside gene matches: 6. The germline gives CDR1 SGHRS, CDR2 YFSETQ. The CDR3 loop spans 16 amino acids. CDR3 loop: CASSLRVGTSGNEQFF. The DNA of the CDR3 is TGCGCCAGCAGCTTGAGGGTGGGGACTAGCGGGAATGAGCAGTTCTTC.

CDR3 amino acids: CASSPQGGEEQYF. The CDR3 nucleotides are TGCGCCAGCAGCCCGCAGGGGGGTGAGGAGCAGTACTTC. The V and J genes are TRBV4-1 and TRBJ2-7; D may be TRBD1 (7 bases). Germline CDR1 and CDR2: MGHRA and YSYEKL. The CDR3 is made up of 13 amino acids. Trimming left V 4 bases short and J 7 bases short, with 14 bases between.

The chain couples TRBV29-1 to TRBJ2-1, with D perhaps matching TRBD1 (5 bases). CDR3 length: 11 amino acids. Trimming shortened V by 2 bases and J by 11 bases, and 10 bases separated the two germline ends. From germline, CDR1 is SQVTM and CDR2 ANQGSEA. Here the CDR3 reads CSVERGLQQFF. CDR3 DNA sequence: TGCAGCGTTGAAAGGGGTCTCCAGCAGTTCTTC.

In nucleotides, the CDR3 is TGTGCCAGCAGTTCCCCTAGCGGGAGATGGGATGAGCAGTTCTTC. It translates to CASSSPSGRWDEQFF. This chain connects TRBV27 to TRBJ2-1; TRBD2 agrees at 10 bases. Unmatched junction bases numbered 8, after V lost 4 bases and J lost 8 bases. This CDR3 is built from 15 residues. Germline V lookup: CDR1 MNHEY, CDR2 SMNVEV (reference sequence).

CDR3 DNA: TGTGCCAGCAGCTCTCCGGCGGGAGCTCTTAATGAGCAGTTCTTC. It codes for CASSSPAGALNEQFF. This chain uses TRBV11-3 with TRBJ2-1, with 7 bases aligning to TRBD2. V lost 4 bases, J lost 7 bases, and 10 bases stayed unmatched. CDR1 and CDR2 (germline): SGHNT, YENEEA. The CDR3 runs to 15 residues.

The chain joins TRBV4-1 to TRBJ2-7; TRBD2 aligns across 12 bases. Germline trimming cut 1 base from V and 12 bases from J; bases unmatched to any gene: 7. CDR3 length: 14 amino acids. CDR1 is MGHRA and CDR2 is YSYEKL in the germline V gene. The CDR3 spells CASSQAVTSGRLYF. The CDR3 coding sequence is TGCGCCAGCAGCCAAGCAGTGACTAGCGGGAGATTGTACTTC.

The gene calls are TRBV28 and TRBJ2-5; TRBD2 is a possible D gene (6 bases). Germline V lookup: CDR1 MDHEN, CDR2 SYDVKM. This CDR3 has 13 amino acids. Trimming removed 6 bases at V and 5 bases at J, with 13 bases between. The CDR3 loop reads CASSPGGTETQYF. The CDR3 DNA is TGTGCCAGCAGCCCTGGGGGGACCGAGACCCAGTACTTC. The variable domain in full, with the rest retrieved from reference TRBV28 and TRBJ2-5, is DVKVTQSSRYLVKRTGEKVFLECVQDMDHENMFWYRQDPGLGLRLIYFSYDVKMKEKGDIPEGYSVSREKKERFSLILESASTNQTSMYLCASSPGGTETQYFGPGTRLLVL.

The J gene is TRBJ2-3, the V gene TRBV4-1; TRBD1 is a possible D gene (5 bases). The V gene lost 3 bases and the J gene lost 6 bases, with 10 bases spanning the gap. Germline assignment: CDR1 MGHRA and CDR2 YSYEKL. The CDR3 is 13 amino acids. This CDR3 reads CASSQSRQDTQYF. The CDR3, as DNA: TGCGCCAGCAGCCAGTCACGACAGGATACGCAGTATTTT.

This chain connects TRBV11-1 to TRBJ2-3, with D tentatively TRBD1 (5 bases). There are 14 residues in the CDR3. V was shortened by 2 bases and J by 6 bases, with 12 bases between the two germline ends. Looked up from germline, CDR1 is SGHAT and CDR2 is FQDESV (reference sequence). The CDR3 nucleotides read TGTGCCAGCAGCTTAAATCAGGGATCCGATACGCAGTATTTT. It codes for CASSLNQGSDTQYF.

The rearrangement uses TRBV6-5 and TRBJ1-6; 7 nucleotides align to TRBD1. V was pared by 1 base and J by 7 bases, with 4 bases of the junction left unmatched. The CDR3 totals 15 residues. CDR1 and CDR2 from the germline V gene are MNHEY and SVGAGI. Here the CDR3 DNA reads TGTGCCAGCAGTTACTTAGGGACAGCGAATTCACCCCTCCACTTT. Its protein is CASSYLGTANSPLHF.

The V call is TRBV6-5, the J call TRBJ1-4; TRBD1 might be the D (5 bases). Trimming shortened V by 6 bases and J by 4 bases, and 6 bases separated the two germline ends. Germline CDR1 is MNHEY and CDR2 is SVGAGI. This CDR3 is 12 amino acids long. CDR3 sequence: CASSRVNEKLFF. The CDR3 bases are TGTGCCAGCAGCAGGGTTAATGAAAAACTGTTTTTT.

The J gene is TRBJ1-5, the V gene TRBV19; D gene unclear. Germline V lookup: CDR1 LNHDA, CDR2 SQIVND (reference sequence). With 4 bases removed from V and 7 bases from J, the gap between germline ends came to 11 bases. CDR3 length equals 13 residues. The CDR3 is CASSSGVRQPQHF. The DNA for the CDR3 is TGTGCCAGTAGTAGCGGGGTTCGGCAGCCCCAGCATTTT.

V and J are TRBV6-1 and TRBJ1-2; D is perhaps TRBD1 (5 bases). From germline, CDR1 is MNHNS and CDR2 SASEGT. The CDR3 spans 15 residues. V was clipped by 0 bases and J by 0 bases, with 8 bases between them. CDR3 DNA: TGTGCCAGCAGTGAAGCTACAGGCCCTAACTATGGCTACACCTTC. The encoded protein is CASSEATGPNYGYTF.

Concerning this clone itself: Sequence at one end of the junction differs from germline and may be a read error. The genes are TRBV3-1 (or the pseudogene TRBV3-2) and TRBJ1-2; the D gene is possibly TRBD1 (6 bases). The CDR3 runs 15 residues. Germline assignment: CDR1 LGHDT and CDR2 YNNKEL (reference sequence). CDR3 bases: TGTGCCAGCAGCCAAGGCGGGACAACCCCCTATCGCTACACCTTC. It translates to CASSQGGTTPYRYTF.

The chain joins TRBV7-2 to TRBJ2-3; 7 nucleotides agree with TRBD1. Germline trimming cut 7 bases from V and 0 bases from J; bases unmatched to any gene: 19. The length of the CDR3 is 19 residues. CDR1 is SGHTA and CDR2 is FQGNSA in the germline V gene. The CDR3 sequence: CASNLPRDRYRASTDTQYF. The CDR3, as DNA: TGTGCCAGCAACCTACCACGGGACAGATACCGGGCTAGCACAGATACGCAGTATTTT.

The chain links TRBV2 to TRBJ2-1, with TRBD1 identical over 8 bases. The CDR3 extends over 18 amino acids. V trimming: 8 bases; J trimming: 1 base; junction bases outside the gene matches: 16. Germline V gene data show CDR1 as SNHLY and CDR2 as FYNNEI. The CDR3: CASGGTGDENLSYNEQFF. The DNA of the CDR3 is TGTGCCAGCGGAGGGACAGGCGACGAAAATTTATCCTACAATGAGCAGTTCTTC.